The source of this T cell receptor beta chain is a study of T cells expressing NK-cell markers. For the study at large: From sorted CD3+CD56+NKG2C+, CD3+CD56+NKG2C- and CD3+CD56-NKG2C+ T cells came the TCR beta repertoires. HCMV serostatus: seven of eight sequenced donors positive, one negative.

Remarks on this clonotype: What it binds is unknown.

CDR3 length equals 13 residues. Germline loops: CDR1 SGHTA, CDR2 FQGNSA. Study-wide points: In a handful of donors, dominant clonotypes made up about 28.3-65% of CD3+CD56-NKG2C+ cells.

TCRdb reprocessed the 5' RACE reads and reports one entry per CDR3 protein, with no DNA. This sample lists 450,000 to 600,000 distinct CDR3 sequences; its ten largest clones have 3.5% to 4.5%. The V and J genes are TRBV7-2 and TRBJ1-5; TCRdb picks TRBD1, but there is no DNA to check that call. The sequenced material came from blood T cells: a sorted CD56 or NKG2C T cell subset, CD4+ or CD8+ T cells, or bulk PBMC T cells (not recorded which). This TCR was recovered from a man younger than 30 in good health. The CDR3 here is CASRLQVGEPQHF.